These T cell receptor beta chains were read from a single sample in a study of CXCR3-negative and CXCR3-positive naive CD8 T cells. Using the 5' RACE reads, TCRdb records one entry per CDR3 protein without DNA. Recorded for this sample: more than 80,000 distinct CDR3 sequences. Sample: naive CXCR3+ CD8+ T cells from blood. Every receptor here comes from a human donor in good health. Some clones in this sample may be carry-over from other donors' samples. Both conserved end residues are part of each CDR3.

V gene	J gene	CDR3 protein
TRBV5-1	TRBJ2-7	CASSLWLATYEQYF
TRBV12-3/TRBV12-4	TRBJ2-1	CASRALGSGGYNEQFF
TRBV3-1	TRBJ1-5	CASSQDMGSSQPQHF
TRBV28	TRBJ2-3	CASSSPGLAGTDTQYF
TRBV28	TRBJ2-7	CASSFRSGVEQYF
TRBV10-3	TRBJ2-7	CAISESGTSGTKEQYF
TRBV7-6	TRBJ1-5	CASSFGQGPDQPQHF
TRBV12-3/TRBV12-4	TRBJ1-5	CASSSLYQPQHF
TRBV30	TRBJ2-6	CAWLGKAGANVLTF
TRBV20-1	TRBJ2-1	CSARVFGREYNEQFF
TRBV5-6	TRBJ2-7	CASSAPAGVPYEQYF
TRBV12-3/TRBV12-4	TRBJ2-5	CASRGLGEETQYF
TRBV11-2	TRBJ2-1	CASSSDGLAATRSYNEQFF
TRBV30	TRBJ1-1	CASQGLGTEAFF
TRBV5-6	TRBJ2-5	CASSLRAGQGTQYF
TRBV20-1	TRBJ2-7	CSATLYGTPSREQYF
TRBV9	TRBJ2-7	CASSVVSGTLGEQYF
TRBV4-3	TRBJ2-7	CASSQDSRGAGEQYF
TRBV11-3	TRBJ2-7	CASSPPGLVDEQYF
TRBV7-9	TRBJ1-1	CASSRPGRMNNEAFF
TRBV13	TRBJ2-7	CASSFHGTGFEQYF
TRBV12-3/TRBV12-4	TRBJ2-1	CASIIAGGYNEQFF
TRBV5-5	TRBJ2-2	CASRHVPGQGHTGELFF
TRBV29-1	TRBJ1-1	CSLWTGGDTEAFF
TRBV19	TRBJ2-7	CASSYRVTYEQYF
TRBV6-5	TRBJ2-7	CASRVGIFSYEQYF
TRBV28	TRBJ2-1	CASSLPFGFYNEQFF
TRBV6-6	TRBJ1-2	CASRDQGAFGYTF
TRBV29-1	TRBJ2-7	CSATGQTNEQYF
TRBV5-1	TRBJ1-1	CASSAGTGDTEAFF
TRBV6-2/TRBV6-3	TRBJ2-5	CASTPLGRRETQYF
TRBV5-1	TRBJ2-7	CASSLISGGDEQYF
TRBV28	TRBJ2-7	CASSLGQGSRWEQYF
TRBV28	TRBJ1-1	CASSFAPLGTEAFF
TRBV7-9	TRBJ2-7	CASSVPGLIPNEQYF
TRBV10-3	TRBJ2-7	CAIRPGTDYEQYF
TRBV4-1	TRBJ2-5	CASSQGQESQETQYF
TRBV30	TRBJ1-1	CAWNLAGRLNTEAFF
TRBV7-9	TRBJ2-2	CASSLVAENTGELFF
TRBV2	TRBJ2-3	CASSEWGTDTQYF
TRBV19	TRBJ1-1	CASRPTGITEAFF
TRBV11-3	TRBJ2-7	CASSAGTGGYEQYF
TRBV6-6	TRBJ2-1	CASSYSLLREGLVF